This passage covers 15 T cell receptor beta chains from one sample sequenced in a study of spatial heterogeneity in lung cancer. Study results and limitations: Intratumoral expanded alpha and beta TCR counts were found to track tumor mutation counts.

TCRdb passed the 5' RACE reads through MiXCR, listing each CDR3 protein once. The sample has around 5,300 distinct CDR3 sequences; roughly 12% are singletons. Their antigen targets remain unknown. Time point noted: sample taken at primary tumor resection. Source: lung tumor tissue, taken at surgery. Every receptor here comes from a male donor with early-stage non-small cell lung cancer.

This clonotype has only a few counts. CDR3 sequence: CSVGGTGKSDTQYF. CDR3 DNA: TGCAGCGTTGGAGGGACAGGGAAGTCAGATACGCAGTATTTT. This sequence joins TRBV29-1 and TRBJ2-3; 9 positions agree with TRBD1. The germline gives CDR1 SQVTM, CDR2 ANQGSEA. The CDR3 sequence is 14 residues long. V shed 4 bases and J 4 bases; nucleotides not matched to a gene: 6.

V and J are TRBV28 and TRBJ2-1, with a tentative D call TRBD2 (5 bases). CDR3 length equals 12 residues. Germline loops: CDR1 MDHEN, CDR2 SYDVKM. The ends were cut back, 6 bases at V and 15 bases at J, with 18 bases in the middle. Written as DNA, the CDR3 is TGTGCCAGCAGCTACGACACCGCCCGGGGGTTCTTC. Residues: CASSYDTARGFF. The full variable domain, its missing parts supplied by reference TRBV28 and TRBJ2-1, is DVKVTQSSRYLVKRTGEKVFLECVQDMDHENMFWYRQDPGLGLRLIYFSYDVKMKEKGDIPEGYSVSREKKERFSLILESASTNQTSMYLCASSYDTARGFFGPGTRLTVL.

The chain couples TRBV24-1 to TRBJ2-3; unclear D gene. Germline V gives CDR1 KGHDR, CDR2 SFDVKD. This CDR3 has 12 amino acids. Trimming took 4 bases from V and 1 from J, leaving 2 bases between them. The CDR3 DNA follows: TGTGCCACCAGTGACCGCACAGATACGCAGTATTTT. Translation gives CATSDRTDTQYF.

Judged by abundance, this clonotype is medium-sized. The chain couples TRBV5-6 to TRBJ1-2; no reliable D call. V lost 0 bases and J 8 bases, leaving 14 bases between the germline ends. Germline V gene lookup returns CDR1 SGHDT and CDR2 YYEEEE. The CDR3 is 14 residues long. The CDR3 DNA is TGTGCCAGCAGCTTGGCTGCCCTCAGGTGGGGCTACACCTTC. Its translation: CASSLAALRWGYTF.

This clonotype was seen repeatedly, ten times or more. This chain connects TRBV7-2 to TRBJ1-2; D unresolved. From germline, CDR1 is SGHTA and CDR2 FQGNSA. V was shortened by 5 bases and J by 1 base, with 17 bases between the two germline ends. This CDR3 region has 16 residues. Written as DNA, the CDR3 is TGTGCCAGCAGCCGCGACGGAATTAACTTTAACTATGGCTACACCTTC. The encoded protein is CASSRDGINFNYGYTF.

The CDR3 DNA reads as TGCGCCAGCAGCGTCGACAGGCACTATGGCTACACCTTC. It specifies CASSVDRHYGYTF. The rearrangement links TRBV5-1 to TRBJ1-2; the D gene is possibly TRBD1 (6 bases). The CDR3 contains 13 residues. Germline CDR1 is SGHRS and CDR2 is YFSETQ. Trimming took 4 bases from V and 3 from J, leaving 10 bases between them.

Sample share makes this clonotype medium-sized. V and J are TRBV4-3 and TRBJ1-5; the D gene is possibly TRBD1 (6 bases). Germline V gene data show CDR1 as LGHNA and CDR2 as YSLEER. This CDR3 is built from 15 residues. The V end lost 0 bases, the J end lost 4 bases, and 10 bases lay between the germline ends. The CDR3 sequence is CASSQDITGNQPQHF. CDR3 DNA sequence: TGCGCCAGCAGCCAAGATATAACAGGGAATCAGCCCCAGCATTTT.

The genes are TRBV2 and TRBJ1-5; D not certain. V was trimmed by 2 bases and J by 6 bases, leaving 5 bases between them. CDR1 and CDR2 (germline): SNHLY, FYNNEI. The CDR3 totals 12 residues. CDR3 DNA sequence: TGTGCCAGCAGTGAACCCCGTCAGCCCCAGCATTTT. Amino acids: CASSEPRQPQHF.

The V gene is TRBV18, the J gene TRBJ1-2, with 8 nucleotides matching TRBD1. V gave up 6 bases and J gave up 5 bases; unmatched junction bases: 5. The CDR3 is 13 residues long. In germline, CDR1 is KGHSH, CDR2 LQKENI. The CDR3: CASSMTGDYGYTF. As DNA, the CDR3 is TGTGCCAGCTCTATGACAGGGGATTATGGCTACACCTTC.

The chain recombines TRBV20-1 with TRBJ1-6, with TRBD1 as a possible D gene (5 bases). The V gene's germline CDR1 is DFQATT and CDR2 SNEGSKA (reference sequence). Trimming pared 6 bases from V and 5 bases from J, leaving 14 bases between. This CDR3 comprises 14 residues. This CDR3 is CSAGPGTNNSPLHF. In nucleotides, the CDR3 is TGCAGTGCCGGCCCCGGGACTAATAATTCACCCCTCCACTTT.

The chain employs TRBV12-3 or TRBV12-4 and TRBJ1-5, with D maybe TRBD1 (6 bases). The length of the CDR3 is 14 residues. Trimming removed 6 bases from V and 6 bases from J, with 15 bases in between. CDR3 bases: TGTGCCAGCAGCCTACAGGGAGGCGGTCAGCCCCAGCATTTT. This codes for CASSLQGGGQPQHF.

The chain recombines TRBV20-1 with TRBJ1-1; 7 nucleotides line up with TRBD1. After removal of 8 bases from V and 1 base from J, the junction contained 4 bases not matched to a gene. CDR3 size: 12 residues. Germline assignment: CDR1 DFQATT and CDR2 SNEGSKA (reference sequence). As DNA, the CDR3 is TGCAGTACGGGACAGCAGAACACTGAAGCTTTCTTT. This encodes CSTGQQNTEAFF.

This clonotype was detected many times. The genes are TRBV5-5 and TRBJ2-3; a possible D gene is TRBD2 (5 bases). Germline CDR1 SGHKS, CDR2 YYEKEE (reference sequence). Trimming stripped 2 bases from V and 2 bases from J, with 6 bases between. The CDR3 is 13 residues long. CDR3 loop: CASSLADTDTQYF. The CDR3 bases are TGTGCCAGCAGCTTAGCGGACACAGATACGCAGTATTTT.

The gene calls are TRBV7-8 and TRBJ2-3, with unresolved D. Trimming removed 7 bases from V and 2 bases from J, with 16 bases in between. CDR3 size: 15 residues. CDR1 and CDR2 (germline): SGHVS, FQNEAQ. The CDR3: CASTPYERATDTQYF. The CDR3 region has the DNA TGTGCCAGCACCCCCTATGAAAGGGCCACAGATACGCAGTATTTT.

V is TRBV20-1 and J is TRBJ1-6, with D uncertain. Germline CDR1 and CDR2: DFQATT and SNEGSKA (reference sequence). Trimming took off 1 base at V and 5 bases at J, with 18 bases between the two ends. CDR3 length: 17 residues. The CDR3 region is CSARAPRPGLNNSPLHF. CDR3 bases: TGCAGTGCTAGAGCTCCCCGACCCGGACTGAATAATTCACCCCTCCACTTT.